The clone carrying this T cell receptor (beta chain) was detected only once. Per the original data handling: Amplifying reference gene primers gave estimates of nucleated cell counts. Measured with immunoSEQ multiplex PCR; TCRdb has only the in-frame clones, and not every one. The V and J calls and clone size were taken over from that table, and D and trimming were inferred from the DNA. The sample carries about 200,000 clones, approximately 85% recorded once. Germline CDR1 SGHTA, CDR2 FQGNSA. The CDR3 extends over 16 amino acids. The V segment lost 3 bases and the J segment 3 bases; nucleotides outside the gene matches: 6. This entry is derived from a study of blood T cell repertoires in COVID-19. Overall study context: Samples representing acute and convalescent COVID-19 were sourced from the United States, Italy and Spain. PBMCs, B-cell-depleted T cells, or T cells provided the cDNA or gDNA that made up the material.

The V gene is TRBV7-2, the J gene TRBJ2-3; 10 nucleotides align to TRBD1. The receptor comes from a woman in her 70s with COVID-19, enrolled during active disease. The sequenced sample consisted of peripheral blood. Written as DNA, the CDR3 is TGTGCCAGCAGCTTGGGGACAGGGGCCCTAACAGATACGCAGTATTTT. Amino acid sequence: CASSLGTGALTDTQYF.